The 25 T cell receptor beta chains in this list originate from one sample, sequenced in a study of blood T cell repertoires in COVID-19 (dated by TCRdb to about 2020). Library creation used the immunoSEQ multiplex PCR assay. Entries here come from immuneACCESS through TCRdb and include only in-frame sequences with V and J called. Some clones fail to appear in such tables; in the studies checked, an unresolved V gene covers under half of the shortfall, and the cause of the remainder is unknown. Present in this sample are roughly 140,000 clones, 80% to 90% of which were seen just once. The ten largest clonotypes hold roughly 6.8% of the sample. The sample comprised peripheral blood. The receptors stem from a woman aged 45-59 years in a cohort sampled during active or convalescent COVID-19.

The chain uses TRBV18 and TRBJ1-2; weak D call: TRBD1 (5 bases). CDR1 and CDR2 from the germline V gene are KGHSH and LQKENI. Deletions cut 6 bases from V and 4 bases from J, with 12 bases between. The CDR3 is 13 amino acids. CDR3 amino acids: CASSAGGGYGYTF. CDR3 DNA: TGTGCCAGCTCCGCGGGGGGGGGCTATGGCTACACCTTC. The complete variable domain, with remaining parts taken from reference TRBV18 and TRBJ1-2, reads NAGVMQNPRHLVRRRGQEARLRCSPMKGHSHVYWYRQLPEEGLKFMVYLQKENIIDESGMPKERFSAEFPKEGPSILRIQQVVRGDSAAYFCASSAGGGYGYTFGSGTRLTVV.

V gene TRBV4-1 combines with J gene TRBJ1-1; D is undetermined. Per germline, CDR1 MGHRA and CDR2 YSYEKL. This CDR3 has 13 amino acids. Trimming took 0 bases from V and 6 from J, leaving 8 bases between them. The CDR3 nucleotides are TGCGCCAGCAGCCAAGATAGCCGGGCTGAAGCTTTCTTT. Its translation: CASSQDSRAEAFF.

The chain links TRBV6-1 to TRBJ1-2; TRBD1 aligns across 8 bases. The CDR3 totals 14 residues. Losses at the gene ends were 2 bases for V and 7 bases for J; bases not matched to a gene: 6. Germline V gives CDR1 MNHNS, CDR2 SASEGT. This chain's CDR3 is CASSETDRASGYTF. The CDR3 DNA reads as TGTGCCAGCAGTGAAACGGACAGGGCGAGTGGCTACACCTTC.

V and J are TRBV3-1 (or the pseudogene TRBV3-2) and TRBJ1-6; 7 bases are a match to TRBD1. The CDR3 length is 16 residues. V trimming: 0 bases; J trimming: 1 base; junction bases outside the gene matches: 0. From germline, CDR1 is LGHDT and CDR2 YNNKEL (reference sequence). In nucleotides, the CDR3 is TGTGCCAGCAGCCAAGACAGGGGGTCCTATAATTCACCCCTCCACTTT. This encodes CASSQDRGSYNSPLHF.

This chain uses TRBV5-5 with TRBJ1-1; 7 bases fit TRBD1. The junction had 1 base not matched to a gene; V was cut back by 1 base and J by 7 bases. This CDR3 is 12 amino acids long. Germline CDR1 reads SGHKS; CDR2 reads YYEKEE (reference sequence). The CDR3 sequence: CASSLRGLEAFF. Written as DNA, the CDR3 is TGTGCCAGCAGCTTGAGGGGGCTTGAAGCTTTCTTT.

This clone was observed a few times. The chain joins TRBV7-9 to TRBJ2-1; TRBD1 is a possible D gene (7 bases). Germline lookup yields CDR1 SEHNR and CDR2 FQNEAQ (reference sequence). The CDR3 sequence is 14 residues long. V lost 5 bases, J lost 7 bases, and 15 bases lay in between. DNA of the CDR3: TGTGCCAGCAGCCCGAGGGGGCGGGGTAATGAGCAGTTCTTC. Translation gives CASSPRGRGNEQFF. The entire variable domain, with the rest obtained from reference TRBV7-9 and TRBJ2-1, is as follows: DTGVSQNPRHKITKRGQNVTFRCDPISEHNRLYWYRQTLGQGPEFLTYFQNEAQLEKSRLLSDRFSAERPKGSFSTLEIQRTEQGDSAMYLCASSPRGRGNEQFFGPGTRLTVL.

The chain uses TRBV15 and TRBJ2-7; 7 nucleotides align to TRBD2. The CDR3 sequence is 17 residues long. CDR1 is LNHNV, CDR2 YYDKDF, per germline (reference sequence). V was clipped by 0 bases and J by 3 bases; unmatched bases: 11. The CDR3 sequence: CATSRDRGGANHYEQYF. The CDR3 DNA reads TGTGCCACCAGCAGAGATCGGGGAGGGGCGAATCACTACGAGCAGTACTTC.

J is TRBJ2-7 and V is TRBV19, with unresolved D. Germline V gives CDR1 LNHDA, CDR2 SQIVND (reference sequence). Trimming took 6 bases from V and 7 from J, leaving 16 bases between them. CDR3 length: 13 amino acids. The CDR3 is CASSPYSALEQYF. The DNA for the CDR3 is TGTGCCAGTAGCCCCTACTCCGCCTTAGAGCAGTACTTC.

V is TRBV10-3 and J is TRBJ2-7; the match to TRBD2 covers 7 bases. The germline V gene has CDR1 ENHRY and CDR2 SYGVKD. The ends lost 7 bases at V and 4 bases at J; junction bases unmatched: 13. The CDR3 extends over 15 amino acids. The chain's CDR3 is CAIKKGLSSPYEQYF. The CDR3 nucleotides read TGTGCCATCAAAAAGGGACTAAGTTCTCCTTACGAGCAGTACTTC.

This sequence joins TRBV9 and TRBJ1-3; the match to TRBD1 covers 7 bases. This CDR3 has 17 amino acids. Germline V gene data show CDR1 as SGDLS and CDR2 as YYNGEE. Losses at the gene ends were 4 bases for V and 0 bases for J; bases not matched to a gene: 10. CDR3 DNA sequence: TGTGCCAGCAGCAAGACAGGGATGCTATACTCTGGAAACACCATATATTTT. Translation gives CASSKTGMLYSGNTIYF.

The chain combines TRBV5-1 with TRBJ1-4, with unresolved D. The germline V gene encodes CDR1 SGHRS and CDR2 YFSETQ. The V end lost 0 bases, the J end lost 8 bases, and 14 bases lay between the germline ends. The CDR3 runs to 15 residues. The CDR3 DNA is TGCGCCAGCAGCTTGGACGGGAGGTCAAAGGAAAAACTGTTTTTT. It codes for CASSLDGRSKEKLFF.

CDR3 protein: CASTSSVSSYNEQFF. The CDR3, as DNA: TGTGCCAGCACCTCGTCGGTTTCCTCCTACAATGAGCAGTTCTTC. This chain links TRBV7-2 with TRBJ2-1, with D unresolved. This CDR3 contains 15 residues. Trimming stripped 7 bases from V and 0 bases from J, with 13 bases between. Germline lookup yields CDR1 SGHTA and CDR2 FQGNSA.

This rearrangement joins TRBV6-5 to TRBJ2-7, with unresolved D. CDR1 and CDR2 from the germline V gene are MNHEY and SVGAGI. The CDR3 has 13 amino acids. Trimming cost V 5 bases and J 0 bases, with 8 bases left between them. The CDR3: CASSLRSSYEQYF. As DNA, the CDR3 is TGTGCCAGCAGTCTTAGGAGCTCCTACGAGCAGTACTTC.

V and J are TRBV6-5 and TRBJ1-3, with 9 bases lining up with TRBD1. Germline values: CDR1 MNHEY, CDR2 SVGAGI. The CDR3 is 13 amino acids. V lost 11 bases and J lost 4; bases outside the gene matches: 6. The CDR3 reads CAVQGALGNTIYF. The CDR3 bases are TGTGCCGTACAGGGGGCTTTAGGAAACACCATATATTTT.

The chain combines TRBV10-3 with TRBJ2-5; 11 bases align to TRBD2. CDR3 length: 17 amino acids. CDR1 is ENHRY, CDR2 SYGVKD, per germline. Trimming at V came to 10 bases and at J to 5 bases, leaving 18 bases not matched to a gene. CDR3: CATAVLAGGASRETQYF. DNA for the CDR3: TGTGCCACCGCGGTCTTAGCGGGGGGGGCAAGTCGTGAGACCCAGTACTTC.

The genes are TRBV11-3 and TRBJ1-1; unclear D gene. This CDR3 is 14 amino acids long. CDR1 is SGHNT, CDR2 YENEEA, per germline. V was trimmed by 5 bases and J by 8 bases, leaving 18 bases between them. The DNA for the CDR3 is TGTGCCAGCAGCCAAGACGGGAGTGTCATGGAAGCTTTCTTT. Amino acid sequence: CASSQDGSVMEAFF.

The chain combines TRBV5-5 with TRBJ2-7; 9 bases line up with TRBD1. CDR1 and CDR2 (germline): SGHKS, YYEKEE (reference sequence). The CDR3 totals 15 residues. V trimming: 0 bases; J trimming: 1 base; junction bases outside the gene matches: 2. CDR3 sequence: CASSLGDRVSYEQYF. In DNA form, the CDR3 reads TGTGCCAGCAGCTTGGGGGACAGGGTGTCCTACGAGCAGTACTTC.

The chain recombines TRBV11-2 with TRBJ2-4; 9 nucleotides line up with TRBD1. CDR1 and CDR2 from the germline V gene are SGHAT and FQNNGV. After removal of 4 bases from V and 7 bases from J, the junction contained 8 bases not matched to a gene. The CDR3 has 15 residues. DNA for the CDR3: TGTGCCAGCAGCTCCCTCGGGACAGGGTTCAACATTCAGTACTTC. It encodes CASSSLGTGFNIQYF.

This chain connects TRBV9 to TRBJ1-2; D is possibly TRBD1 (5 bases). This CDR3 is 15 amino acids long. Germline assignment: CDR1 SGDLS and CDR2 YYNGEE. V was clipped by 0 bases and J by 1 base, with 10 bases between them. CDR3 sequence: CASSVVGGNNYGYTF. The CDR3 nucleotides are TGTGCCAGCAGCGTAGTGGGGGGGAATAACTATGGCTACACCTTC.

The rearrangement links TRBV19 to TRBJ1-5, with 9 bases matching TRBD1. The CDR3 consists of 15 residues. The V gene end was trimmed by 5 bases and the J gene end by 7 bases; junction bases not matched to a gene: 9. Per the germline V gene, CDR1 is LNHDA and CDR2 is SQIVND (reference sequence). CDR3 sequence (DNA): TGTGCCAGTAGTGTCACAGGGGGCGCCTGGCAGCCCCAGCATTTT. Protein sequence: CASSVTGGAWQPQHF.

The chain combines TRBV6-5 with TRBJ2-3; 7 bases line up with TRBD1. The junction had 5 bases not matched to a gene; V was cut back by 5 bases and J by 3 bases. The CDR3 spans 14 residues. Germline CDR1 and CDR2: MNHEY and SVGAGI. The CDR3 loop reads CASSTKTGTDTQYF. The CDR3, as DNA: TGTGCCAGCAGTACAAAGACAGGGACAGATACGCAGTATTTT.

V gene TRBV6-5 combines with J gene TRBJ2-5; 9 bases line up with TRBD2. J gave up 5 bases and V 6 bases, and 7 bases lay outside the gene matches. The CDR3 spans 14 residues. CDR1 and CDR2 from the germline V gene are MNHEY and SVGAGI. The CDR3 coding sequence is TGTGCCAGCAGAGGGAGCGGGGGGATGGAGACCCAGTACTTC. This gives the protein CASRGSGGMETQYF.

The chain uses TRBV10-3 and TRBJ1-2; 10 nucleotides match TRBD1. The germline V gene has CDR1 ENHRY and CDR2 SYGVKD. The CDR3 runs 14 residues. J gave up 7 bases and V 5 bases, and 7 bases lay outside the gene matches. The CDR3 sequence is CAISRGQGVGGYTF. The CDR3 DNA follows: TGTGCCATCAGTAGAGGACAGGGGGTGGGTGGCTACACCTTC.

The chain couples TRBV7-3 to TRBJ2-1, with TRBD2 identical over 8 bases. The CDR3 totals 14 residues. Trimming cost V 5 bases and J 7 bases; bases outside gene matches: 7. Germline loops: CDR1 SGHTA, CDR2 FQGTGA. The CDR3 coding sequence is TGTGCCAGCAGCCCTCCTGGCGGGGGGAATGAGCAGTTCTTC. Translating gives CASSPPGGGNEQFF.

This clone showed up just once. The rearrangement joins TRBV29-1 to TRBJ1-1; 8 bases map to TRBD1. This CDR3 is built from 14 residues. After removal of 5 bases from V and 1 base from J, the junction contained 6 bases not matched to a gene. Germline V gene data show CDR1 as SQVTM and CDR2 as ANQGSEA. CDR3 in DNA: TGCAGCGTTACGACAGGGGAACGGAACACTGAAGCTTTCTTT. Its translation: CSVTTGERNTEAFF.